One and the same sample provided the 5 T cell receptor beta chains below, sequenced in a study of blood T cell repertoires in COVID-19. Only in-frame clones appear in the TCRdb table, and some are missing; sequencing was by immunoSEQ multiplex PCR. Of about 56,000 clones in the sample, around 84% were seen once. Sequencing was done on a sample of peripheral blood. The receptors shown here come from a woman of 80 years or more with acute or convalescent COVID-19.

The chain couples TRBV2 to TRBJ2-5, with 9 bases identical to TRBD2. The CDR3 totals 16 residues. Germline loops: CDR1 SNHLY, CDR2 FYNNEI. J gave up 2 bases and V 3 bases, and 7 bases lay outside the gene matches. The CDR3 spells CASSEWRGGNQETQYF. As DNA, the CDR3 is TGTGCCAGCAGTGAGTGGCGGGGGGGGAATCAAGAGACCCAGTACTTC.

This clone is a singleton in its sample. The chain is built from TRBV2 and TRBJ2-3, with 8 bases that match TRBD2. V dropped 0 bases and J dropped 6; count of bases not matched to a gene: 5. This CDR3 has 15 residues. Germline lookup yields CDR1 SNHLY and CDR2 FYNNEI. The CDR3 sequence is CASSEAGGAMDTQYF. The CDR3 DNA reads as TGTGCCAGCAGTGAAGCCGGGGGGGCCATGGATACGCAGTATTTT. Together with reference TRBV2 and TRBJ2-3, the CDR3 gives the full variable domain: EPEVTQTPSHQVTQMGQEVILRCVPISNHLYFYWYRQILGQKVEFLVSFYNNEISEKSEIFDDQFSVERPDGSNFTLKIRSTKLEDSAMYFCASSEAGGAMDTQYFGPGTRLTVL.

The rearrangement uses TRBV3-1 (or the pseudogene TRBV3-2) and TRBJ1-1, with 8 bases matching TRBD1. V dropped 5 bases and J dropped 1; count of bases not matched to a gene: 9. Germline CDR1 reads LGHDT; CDR2 reads YNNKEL (reference sequence). The CDR3 consists of 16 residues. Here the CDR3 reads CASSDRGLGGNTEAFF. Written as DNA, the CDR3 is TGTGCCAGCAGCGACAGGGGCCTGGGGGGGAACACTGAAGCTTTCTTT.

The chain carries TRBV9 and TRBJ2-1, with 7 bases fitting TRBD2. The germline CDR1 and CDR2 sequences are SGDLS and YYNGEE. The CDR3 spans 14 residues. The junction had 7 bases not matched to a gene; V was cut back by 3 bases and J by 7 bases. The CDR3, as DNA: TGTGCCAGCAGCGGCAGCGGGGCTTGGAATGAGCAGTTCTTC. Its translation: CASSGSGAWNEQFF. The full variable domain, its missing parts supplied by reference TRBV9 and TRBJ2-1, is DSGVTQTPKHLITATGQRVTLRCSPRSGDLSVYWYQQSLDQGLQFLIQYYNGEERAKGNILERFSAQQFPDLHSELNLSSLELGDSALYFCASSGSGAWNEQFFGPGTRLTVL.

The chain has TRBV6-5 and TRBJ2-5; the match to TRBD2 covers 11 bases. The CDR3 extends over 14 amino acids. V shed 4 bases, J shed 5 bases, and the junction held 3 bases outside the gene matches. CDR1 is MNHEY and CDR2 is SVGAGI in the germline V gene. This CDR3 is CASSLAGGRETQYF. As DNA, the CDR3 is TGTGCCAGCAGTTTAGCGGGGGGGCGGGAGACCCAGTACTTC.